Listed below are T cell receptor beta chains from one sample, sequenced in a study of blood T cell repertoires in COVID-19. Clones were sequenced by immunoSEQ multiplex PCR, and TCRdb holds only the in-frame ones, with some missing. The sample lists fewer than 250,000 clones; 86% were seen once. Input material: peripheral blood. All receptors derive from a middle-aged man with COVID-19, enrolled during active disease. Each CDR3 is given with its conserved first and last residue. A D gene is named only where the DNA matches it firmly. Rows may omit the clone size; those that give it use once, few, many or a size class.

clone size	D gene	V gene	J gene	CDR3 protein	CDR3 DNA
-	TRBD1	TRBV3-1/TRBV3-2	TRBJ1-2	CASSQDPGTGYGYTF	TGTGCCAGCAGCCAAGATCCCGGGACAGGGTATGGCTACACCTTC
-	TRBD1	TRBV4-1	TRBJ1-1	CASSQGAGGTEAFF	TGCGCCAGCAGCCAAGGGGCAGGGGGCACTGAAGCTTTCTTT
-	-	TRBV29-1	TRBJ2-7	CSAGQTSYEQYF	TGCAGCGCCGGACAGACCTCCTACGAGCAGTACTTC
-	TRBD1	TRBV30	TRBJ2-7	CAWSPQGAGQYF	TGTGCCTGGAGCCCTCAGGGGGCAGGGCAGTACTTC
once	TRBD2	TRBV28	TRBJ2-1	CASSGSGSSYNEQFF	TGTGCCAGCAGTGGTAGCGGGAGCTCCTACAATGAGCAGTTCTTC
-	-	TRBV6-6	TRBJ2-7	CASSYASGHYTYEQYF	TGTGCCAGCAGTTACGCTTCGGGACACTACACCTACGAGCAGTACTTC
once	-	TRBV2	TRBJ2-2	CASNPQGRNTGELFF	TGTGCCAGCAACCCACAGGGTAGGAACACCGGGGAGCTGTTTTTT
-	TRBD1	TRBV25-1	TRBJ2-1	CASSDEGTRTGVVNEQFF	TGTGCCAGCAGTGACGAAGGGACGCGGACAGGGGTTGTGAATGAGCAGTTCTTC
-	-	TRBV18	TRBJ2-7	CASSPKLGEQYF	TGTGCCAGCTCACCAAAGCTTGGCGAGCAGTACTTC
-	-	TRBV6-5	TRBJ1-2	CASSTRGSNGYTF	TGTGCCAGCAGTACCCGCGGGTCGAATGGCTACACCTTC
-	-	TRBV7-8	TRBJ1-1	CASSPQPYTEAFF	TGTGCCAGCAGCCCACAACCTTACACTGAAGCTTTCTTT
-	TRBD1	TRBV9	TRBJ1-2	CASSVRDSLTYGYTF	TGTGCCAGCAGCGTACGGGACAGCTTAACCTATGGCTACACCTTC
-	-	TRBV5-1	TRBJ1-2	CASSWMGGYTF	TGCGCCAGCAGCTGGATGGGCGGCTACACCTTC
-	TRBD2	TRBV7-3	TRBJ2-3	CASTLGAGRTDTQYF	TGTGCCAGCACCTTAGGAGCGGGACGCACAGATACGCAGTATTTT
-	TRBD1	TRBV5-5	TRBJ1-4	CASSFYGQGDEKLFF	TGTGCCAGCAGCTTTTATGGACAGGGGGATGAAAAACTGTTTTTT
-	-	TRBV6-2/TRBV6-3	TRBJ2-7	CASSYSSGDTYEQYF	TGTGCCAGCAGTTACTCGTCAGGGGACACCTACGAGCAGTACTTC
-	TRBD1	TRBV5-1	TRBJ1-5	CASSPQGQGLHF	TGCGCCAGCAGCCCCCAGGGACAGGGGCTTCATTTT
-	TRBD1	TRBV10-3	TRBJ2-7	CAISDPGQGAYEQYF	TGTGCCATCAGTGACCCGGGACAGGGGGCCTACGAGCAGTACTTC
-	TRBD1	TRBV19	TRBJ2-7	CASSISGTGDVEQYF	TGTGCCAGTAGTATATCGGGGACAGGTGATGTCGAGCAGTACTTC
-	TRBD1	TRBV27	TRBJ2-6	CASSLRTGTSAYGANVLTF	TGTGCCAGCAGTTTAAGGACAGGGACCAGCGCGTACGGGGCCAACGTCCTGACTTTC
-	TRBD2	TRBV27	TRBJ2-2	CASSQTSGRSGELFF	TGTGCCAGCAGTCAGACTAGCGGGAGGTCCGGGGAGCTGTTTTTT
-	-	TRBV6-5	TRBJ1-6	CASSRETYNSPLHF	TGTGCCAGCAGTCGGGAGACTTATAATTCACCCCTCCACTTT
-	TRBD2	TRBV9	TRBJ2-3	CASALWSGSGDTQYF	TGTGCCAGCGCCCTTTGGAGCGGGAGTGGAGATACGCAGTATTTT
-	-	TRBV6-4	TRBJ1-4	CASSREDGEKLFF	TGTGCCAGCTCCCGGGAGGATGGTGAAAAACTGTTTTTT
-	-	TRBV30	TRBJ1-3	CAWSVAGSGNTIYF	TGTGCCTGGAGTGTAGCAGGATCCGGAAACACCATATATTTT
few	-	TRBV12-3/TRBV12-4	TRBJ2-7	CASSSSYEQYF	TGTGCCAGCAGTTCATCCTACGAGCAGTACTTC
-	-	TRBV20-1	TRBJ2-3	CSASGGGGYTQYF	TGCAGTGCTAGTGGGGGAGGAGGGTATACGCAGTATTTT
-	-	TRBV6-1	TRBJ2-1	CASSEARGSEQFF	TGTGCCAGCAGTGAAGCAAGGGGGAGTGAGCAGTTCTTC